The 20 T cell receptor beta chains below were found in one sample sequenced in a study of Ad26.COV2.S vaccination and SARS-CoV-2 variants. Generated by immunoSEQ multiplex PCR, the TCRdb table keeps only in-frame clones and is missing some. The data contain approximately 340,000 clones, around 84% of them singletons. As for treatment: 15 to 20 received Ad26.COV2.S at low or high dose, single or two shots; roughly five received placebo; per-sample allocation not given. Samples analyzed were those drawn on day 63 after the first vaccine or placebo injection. The sequences come from peripheral blood, collected in a trial of Ad26.COV2.S vaccine versus placebo. Every receptor here comes from a person between 18 and 65 years old who received the Ad26.COV2.S COVID-19 vaccine or a placebo.

This chain joins TRBV9 and TRBJ2-3; 10 bases map to TRBD2. Looked up from germline, CDR1 is SGDLS and CDR2 is YYNGEE. The V and J ends lost 0 bases and 3 bases, in that order; junction bases with no gene match: 4. The CDR3 extends over 16 amino acids. The CDR3 DNA follows: TGTGCCAGCAGCGTAGCTCCAGCGGGGGGGACAGATACGCAGTATTTT. Protein product: CASSVAPAGGTDTQYF.

The rearrangement uses TRBV2 and TRBJ1-4; the D gene is possibly TRBD1 (6 bases). This CDR3 has 16 amino acids. Germline lookup yields CDR1 SNHLY and CDR2 FYNNEI. The germline V and J ends were trimmed by 7 bases and 6 bases, with 21 bases remaining between them. As DNA, the CDR3 is TGTGCCAGCACCCCACTGGGAGGGGGGGCGTATGAAAAACTGTTTTTT. Translated: CASTPLGGGAYEKLFF. The whole variable domain, remainder taken from reference TRBV2 and TRBJ1-4, is EPEVTQTPSHQVTQMGQEVILRCVPISNHLYFYWYRQILGQKVEFLVSFYNNEISEKSEIFDDQFSVERPDGSNFTLKIRSTKLEDSAMYFCASTPLGGGAYEKLFFGSGTQLSVL.

This chain links TRBV7-8 with TRBJ1-5, with D uncertain. The CDR3 has 14 residues. Trimming shortened V by 1 base and J by 5 bases, and 9 bases separated the two germline ends. Germline V lookup: CDR1 SGHVS, CDR2 FQNEAQ. CDR3 sequence: CASSLVYGDQPQHF. The CDR3, as DNA: TGTGCCAGCAGCTTAGTATACGGAGATCAGCCCCAGCATTTT.

This clone appeared a single time. The chain has TRBV4-1 and TRBJ1-4; a possible D gene is TRBD1 (5 bases). The CDR3 totals 17 residues. Deletions cut 3 bases from V and 7 bases from J, with 21 bases between. Germline loops: CDR1 MGHRA, CDR2 YSYEKL. CDR3 in amino acids: CASSHPPSGGSGEKLFF. The CDR3 bases are TGCGCCAGCAGCCATCCTCCGTCGGGGGGGTCGGGTGAAAAACTGTTTTTT.

The V and J genes are TRBV19 and TRBJ1-2, with D maybe TRBD1 (5 bases). There are 14 residues in the CDR3. Germline V gives CDR1 LNHDA, CDR2 SQIVND (reference sequence). Trimming took 3 bases from V and 4 from J, leaving 12 bases between them. CDR3 DNA sequence: TGTGCCAGTAGTATCCCGACAGTCCTCTATGGCTACACCTTC. The encoded protein is CASSIPTVLYGYTF.

The chain couples TRBV2 to TRBJ2-5, with TRBD2 matching over 11 bases. This CDR3 is built from 16 residues. Germline assignment: CDR1 SNHLY and CDR2 FYNNEI. V shed 6 bases and J 5 bases; nucleotides not matched to a gene: 11. The CDR3 region has the DNA TGTGCCAGCAGCTCAATACTAGCGGGGGTAGGGGAGACCCAGTACTTC. Translated, it gives CASSSILAGVGETQYF.

This chain links TRBV4-1 with TRBJ1-1, with TRBD1 matching 8 bases. Germline-derived CDR1 and CDR2 are MGHRA and YSYEKL. This CDR3 region has 14 residues. V dropped 5 bases and J dropped 3; count of bases not matched to a gene: 5. The CDR3 DNA sequence: TGCGCCAGCAGCGTCGGACAGGGTGACACTGAAGCTTTCTTT. Encoded protein: CASSVGQGDTEAFF.

This clone appeared once. J is TRBJ1-6 and V is TRBV9, with TRBD1 identical over 11 bases. The CDR3 covers 15 residues. V lost 0 bases to trimming and J lost 9 bases; unmatched junction nucleotides: 2. Per the germline V gene, CDR1 is SGDLS and CDR2 is YYNGEE. The CDR3 region is CASSVADRGPSPLHF. Here the CDR3 DNA reads TGTGCCAGCAGCGTAGCGGACAGGGGGCCTTCACCCCTCCACTTT.

The chain joins TRBV29-1 to TRBJ2-5; D gene uncertain. V lost 0 bases to trimming and J lost 0 bases, with 5 bases between them. CDR1 SQVTM and CDR2 ANQGSEA come from the germline V gene. The CDR3 runs 13 residues. CDR3 in DNA: TGCAGCGTTGAAGAGGAGTACCAAGAGACCCAGTACTTC. The encoded protein is CSVEEEYQETQYF.

The chain is built from TRBV7-8 and TRBJ1-6, with a possible D match to TRBD1 (5 bases). Trimming pared 1 base from V and 10 bases from J, leaving 14 bases between. This CDR3 is built from 15 residues. From germline, CDR1 is SGHVS and CDR2 FQNEAQ. CDR3: CASSLEAGTGSPLHF. The CDR3 DNA sequence: TGTGCCAGCAGCTTAGAAGCAGGGACGGGGTCACCCCTCCACTTT.

This chain uses TRBV5-4 with TRBJ2-1; TRBD2 agrees at 9 bases. The CDR3 has 15 residues. From germline, CDR1 is SGHNT and CDR2 YYREEE (reference sequence). Trimming took 2 bases from V and 2 from J; bases not matched to a gene: 2. CDR3 in amino acids: CASSLAGGTYNEQFF. The CDR3 DNA reads TGTGCCAGCAGCTTAGCGGGGGGAACCTACAATGAGCAGTTCTTC.

CDR3 sequence reads: CASSSEPEDTIYF. DNA of the CDR3: TGTGCCAGCAGCTCAGAGCCGGAGGACACCATATATTTT. V usage is TRBV11-3 and J usage is TRBJ1-3; D is uncertain. The CDR3 consists of 13 residues. V lost 4 bases and J lost 8, with 12 bases in between. Per germline, CDR1 SGHNT and CDR2 YENEEA.

The V call is TRBV6-5, the J call TRBJ1-5, with D tentatively TRBD1 (5 bases). Germline CDR1 is MNHEY and CDR2 is SVGAGI. The CDR3 length is 13 residues. Trimming cost V 6 bases and J 9 bases, with 15 bases left between them. CDR3: CASSEDRGAPQHF. In nucleotides, the CDR3 is TGTGCCAGCAGCGAGGACCGAGGGGCGCCCCAGCATTTT.

The gene calls are TRBV20-1 and TRBJ1-1; D gene ambiguous. V lost 6 bases and J 3 bases, leaving 8 bases between the germline ends. CDR3 length equals 11 residues. Germline CDR1 and CDR2: DFQATT and SNEGSKA (reference sequence). In DNA, the CDR3 is TGCAGTGCCCCAACTCACACTGAAGCTTTCTTT. Amino acid sequence: CSAPTHTEAFF.

The chain uses TRBV9 and TRBJ2-1, with D perhaps matching TRBD1 or TRBD2 (5 bases each). This CDR3 has 14 amino acids. Trimming removed 0 bases from V and 8 bases from J, with 12 bases in between. The V gene's germline CDR1 is SGDLS and CDR2 YYNGEE. CDR3 protein: CASSVASGTDEQFF. Written as DNA, the CDR3 is TGTGCCAGCAGCGTAGCCTCCGGGACCGATGAGCAGTTCTTC.

The rearrangement links TRBV28 to TRBJ2-1; D assignment may be TRBD1 or TRBD2 (5 bases each). The germline gives CDR1 MDHEN, CDR2 SYDVKM. CDR3 length equals 16 residues. The germline V and J ends were trimmed by 2 bases and 8 bases, with 19 bases remaining between them. CDR3 coding DNA: TGTGCCAGCAGTTTACTACGGGTAGACTGGGGACATGAGCAGTTCTTC. Translating gives CASSLLRVDWGHEQFF.

J is TRBJ1-2 and V is TRBV14; tentatively, D is TRBD1 (5 bases). Germline V gene sequence: CDR1 SGHDN, CDR2 FVKESK. The CDR3 is made up of 14 amino acids. The ends were cut back, 0 bases at V and 2 bases at J, with 7 bases in the middle. CDR3 amino acids: CASSQEAGNYGYTF. CDR3 bases: TGTGCCAGCAGCCAAGAGGCAGGGAACTATGGCTACACCTTC.

The rearrangement uses TRBV15 and TRBJ1-3; D is unresolved. The CDR3 has 15 residues. Germline-derived CDR1 and CDR2 are LNHNV and YYDKDF (reference sequence). Trimming took off 0 bases at V and 0 bases at J, with 6 bases between the two ends. For the CDR3, the DNA is TGTGCCACCAGCAGAGATATGCTCTCTGGAAACACCATATATTTT. Its protein product is CATSRDMLSGNTIYF.

This clone was counted a single time. This chain connects TRBV28 to TRBJ2-7; D not certain. This CDR3 is built from 13 residues. Germline values: CDR1 MDHEN, CDR2 SYDVKM. The V and J ends lost 6 bases and 6 bases respectively, with 15 bases between them. The CDR3 DNA sequence: TGTGCCAGCAGCTTCCTCAGAGTCTCCGAGCAGTACTTC. It is translated as CASSFLRVSEQYF.

This clone was counted a single time. The chain couples TRBV5-4 to TRBJ2-6; possibly TRBD1 or TRBD2 for D (5 bases each). Per the germline V gene, CDR1 is SGHNT and CDR2 is YYREEE (reference sequence). The CDR3 totals 15 residues. With 3 bases removed from V and 2 bases from J, the gap between germline ends came to 9 bases. CDR3 sequence reads: CASSSRGAGANVLTF. CDR3 bases: TGTGCCAGCAGCTCTAGGGGAGCTGGGGCCAACGTCCTGACTTTC. Full variable domain (outside the CDR3, taken from reference TRBV5-4 and TRBJ2-6): ETGVTQSPTHLIKTRGQQVTLRCSSQSGHNTVSWYQQALGQGPQFIFQYYREEENGRGNFPPRFSGLQFPNYSSELNVNALELDDSALYLCASSSRGAGANVLTFGAGSRLTVL.